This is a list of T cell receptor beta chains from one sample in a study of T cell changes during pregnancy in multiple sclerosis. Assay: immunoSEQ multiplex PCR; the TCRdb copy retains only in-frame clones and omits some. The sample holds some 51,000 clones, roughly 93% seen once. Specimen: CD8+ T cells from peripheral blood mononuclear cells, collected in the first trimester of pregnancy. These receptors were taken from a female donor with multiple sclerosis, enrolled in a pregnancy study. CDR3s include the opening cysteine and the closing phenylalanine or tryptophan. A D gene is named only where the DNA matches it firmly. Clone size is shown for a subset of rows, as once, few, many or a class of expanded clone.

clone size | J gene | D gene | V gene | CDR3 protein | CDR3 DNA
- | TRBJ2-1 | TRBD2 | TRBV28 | CASSAREAGYNEQFF | TGTGCCAGCAGCGCTCGGGAGGCGGGCTACAATGAGCAGTTCTTC
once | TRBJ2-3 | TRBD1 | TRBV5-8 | CASTLGQFTDTQYF | TGTGCCAGCACCCTGGGACAGTTCACAGATACGCAGTATTTT
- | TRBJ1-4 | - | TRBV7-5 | CVLARRGGEKLFF | TGTGTCCTTGCTAGGAGGGGTGGCGAAAAACTGTTTTTT
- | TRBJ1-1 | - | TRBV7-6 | CASSLTVGGENTEAFF | TGTGCCAGCAGCTTAACCGTTGGGGGGGAAAACACTGAAGCTTTCTTT
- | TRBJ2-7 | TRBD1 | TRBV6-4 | CASSSGRGRSYEQYF | TGTGCCAGCAGTAGTGGCAGGGGGCGCTCCTACGAGCAGTACTTC
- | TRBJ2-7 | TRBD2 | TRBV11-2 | CASSSGLASYYEQYF | TGTGCCAGCAGCTCCGGACTAGCGAGCTACTACGAGCAGTACTTC
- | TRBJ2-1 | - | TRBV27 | CASTSGGGGEQFF | TGTGCCAGCACCTCAGGAGGAGGAGGTGAGCAGTTCTTC
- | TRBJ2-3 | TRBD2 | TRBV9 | CASSVGTSEITDTQYF | TGTGCCAGCAGCGTAGGGACTAGCGAGATCACAGATACGCAGTATTTT
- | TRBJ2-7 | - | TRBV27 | CASSLGGREVYYEQYF | TGTGCCAGCAGTCTCGGGGGCCGGGAGGTTTACTACGAGCAGTACTTC
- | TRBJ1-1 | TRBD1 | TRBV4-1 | CASSQGTGRWVAFF | TGCGCCAGCAGCCAAGGGACAGGGCGGTGGGTAGCTTTCTTT
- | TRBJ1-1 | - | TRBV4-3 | CASSQGTGTEAFF | TGCGCCAGCAGCCAAGGAACAGGCACTGAAGCTTTCTTT
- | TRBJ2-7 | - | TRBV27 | CASSHYKSGDEQYF | TGTGCCAGCAGCCACTACAAGTCGGGGGACGAGCAGTACTTC
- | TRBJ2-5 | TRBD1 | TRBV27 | CASSFSRQGTLQETQYF | TGTGCCAGCAGTTTCTCCCGACAGGGGACTTTACAAGAGACCCAGTACTTC
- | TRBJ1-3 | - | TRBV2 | CASSGTGSRNTIYF | TGTGCCAGCAGTGGAACAGGGTCTAGGAACACCATATATTTT
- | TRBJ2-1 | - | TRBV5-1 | CASSFGESSYNEQFF | TGCGCCAGCAGCTTCGGGGAAAGCTCCTACAATGAGCAGTTCTTC
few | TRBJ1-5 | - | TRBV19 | CASSIVDIYSNQPQHF | TGTGCCAGTAGTATAGTCGACATCTATAGCAATCAGCCCCAGCATTTT
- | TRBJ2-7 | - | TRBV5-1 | CASRFRQGTYEQYF | TGCGCCAGCCGATTCCGGCAGGGTACGTACGAGCAGTACTTC
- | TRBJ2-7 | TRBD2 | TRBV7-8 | CASRPSGRYEQYF | TGTGCCAGCAGGCCCAGCGGGAGATACGAGCAGTACTTC
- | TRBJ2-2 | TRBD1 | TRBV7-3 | CASRRGQATGELFF | TGTGCCAGCAGACGCGGACAGGCGACCGGGGAGCTGTTTTTT
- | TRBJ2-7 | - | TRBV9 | CASSEGGGGGFYEQYF | TGTGCCAGCAGCGAGGGGGGCGGGGGCGGATTCTACGAGCAGTACTTC
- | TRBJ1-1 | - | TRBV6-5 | CASRFDTETVNTEAFF | TGTGCCAGCCGTTTCGATACCGAAACAGTGAACACTGAAGCTTTCTTT
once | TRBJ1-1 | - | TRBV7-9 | CATGWSSGETSEAFF | TGTGCCACGGGCTGGTCATCAGGGGAAACCTCTGAAGCTTTCTTT
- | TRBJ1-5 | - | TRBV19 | CASSPSGFQPQHF | TGTGCCAGTAGTCCCTCGGGTTTCCAGCCCCAGCATTTT
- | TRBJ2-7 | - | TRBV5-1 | CASSLLTRSYEQYF | TGCGCCAGCAGCCTACTTACTAGATCGTACGAGCAGTACTTC
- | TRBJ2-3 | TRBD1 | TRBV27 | CASRQGADTQYF | TGTGCCAGCAGACAGGGGGCAGATACGCAGTATTTT
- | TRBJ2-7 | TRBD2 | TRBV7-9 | CASSLAWGGNEDYEQYF | TGTGCCAGCAGCTTAGCGTGGGGGGGGAACGAAGACTACGAGCAGTACTTC
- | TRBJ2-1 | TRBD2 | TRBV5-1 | CASSLGASGKGEYNEQFF | TGCGCCAGCAGCCTGGGGGCTAGCGGGAAAGGAGAATACAATGAGCAGTTCTTC
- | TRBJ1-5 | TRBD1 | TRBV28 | CASTQSDRKFNQPQHF | TGTGCCAGCACTCAATCGGACAGGAAATTCAATCAGCCCCAGCATTTT
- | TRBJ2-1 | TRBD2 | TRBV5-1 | CASSPGLNLGDEQFF | TGCGCCAGCAGCCCGGGACTAAACCTCGGGGATGAGCAGTTCTTC
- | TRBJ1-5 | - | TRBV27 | CASGTGLWAATLNQPQHF | TGTGCCAGCGGAACCGGTTTGTGGGCAGCAACGCTCAATCAGCCCCAGCATTTT
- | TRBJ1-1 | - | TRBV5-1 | CASSLVLQGRNEAFF | TGCGCCAGCAGCTTGGTACTCCAGGGCCGAAATGAAGCTTTCTTT
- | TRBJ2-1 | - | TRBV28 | CASSFSSYNEQFF | TGTGCCAGCTCTTTTAGCTCCTACAATGAGCAGTTCTTC
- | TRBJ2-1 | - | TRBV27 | CASRLDRSILYNEQFF | TGTGCCAGCAGGTTAGACAGGTCCATTCTATACAATGAGCAGTTCTTC
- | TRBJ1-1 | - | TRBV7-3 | CASSPRGGPGTEAFF | TGTGCCAGCAGCCCAAGGGGGGGGCCGGGGACTGAAGCTTTCTTT
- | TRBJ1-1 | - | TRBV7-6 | CASSEEGVPEAFF | TGTGCCAGCAGCGAAGAGGGGGTACCTGAAGCTTTCTTT
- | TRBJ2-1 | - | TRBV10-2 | CASRSAGNNEQFF | TGCGCCAGCAGGTCAGCAGGAAACAATGAGCAGTTCTTC
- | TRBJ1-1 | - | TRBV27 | CASTQLPEGRGIAFF | TGTGCCAGCACCCAACTCCCTGAGGGGAGGGGGATAGCTTTCTTT
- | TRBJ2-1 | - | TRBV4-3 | CASSQGRGYAVGNEQFF | TGCGCCAGCAGCCAAGGAAGGGGGTATGCGGTTGGAAATGAGCAGTTCTTC
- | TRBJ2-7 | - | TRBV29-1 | CSVRGSYEQYF | TGCAGCGTCCGGGGCTCCTACGAGCAGTACTTC
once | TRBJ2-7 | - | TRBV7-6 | CASSPFFVAGDFYEQYF | TGTGCCAGCAGCCCCTTTTTTGTGGCAGGGGATTTCTACGAGCAGTACTTC
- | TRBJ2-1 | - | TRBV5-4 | CASSFQRAYNEQFF | TGTGCCAGCAGCTTCCAGCGGGCCTACAATGAGCAGTTCTTC
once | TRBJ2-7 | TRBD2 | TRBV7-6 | CASSLVEGTSGIYEQYF | TGTGCCAGCAGCTTAGTTGAAGGGACTAGCGGGATTTACGAGCAGTACTTC
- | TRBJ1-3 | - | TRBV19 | CASLTGTLGNTIYF | TGTGCCAGCCTTACCGGGACACTGGGAAACACCATATATTTT
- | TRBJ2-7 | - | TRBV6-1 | CASSVRGVSYEQYF | TGTGCCAGCAGTGTCCGGGGAGTTTCCTACGAGCAGTACTTC
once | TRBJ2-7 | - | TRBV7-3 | CASSLLGGGGYEQYF | TGTGCCAGCAGCTTACTTGGCGGGGGCGGATACGAGCAGTACTTC
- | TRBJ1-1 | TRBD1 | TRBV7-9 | CASSFMALQDRGLGAFF | TGTGCCAGCAGCTTTATGGCCCTCCAGGACAGGGGGCTAGGAGCTTTCTTT